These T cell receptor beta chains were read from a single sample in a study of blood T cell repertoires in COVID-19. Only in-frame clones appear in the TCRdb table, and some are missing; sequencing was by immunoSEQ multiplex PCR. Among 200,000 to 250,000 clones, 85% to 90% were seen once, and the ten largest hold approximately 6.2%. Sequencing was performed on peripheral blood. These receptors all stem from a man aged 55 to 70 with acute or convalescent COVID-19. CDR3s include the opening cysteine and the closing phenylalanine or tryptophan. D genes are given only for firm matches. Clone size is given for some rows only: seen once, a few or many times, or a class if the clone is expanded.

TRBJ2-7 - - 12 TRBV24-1 TGTGCCACCAGTGGGTCAGGGAAAGAGCAGTACTTC CATSGSGKEQYF
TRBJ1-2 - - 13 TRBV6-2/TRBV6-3 TGTGCCAGCAGTTACCTCCTTTGGGAGGGCTACACCTTC CASSYLLWEGYTF
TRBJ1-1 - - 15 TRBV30 TGTGCCTGGAGTGTAAACCGGCAGGGAGGGACTGAAGCTTTCTTT CAWSVNRQGGTEAFF
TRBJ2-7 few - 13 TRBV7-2 TGTGCCAGCAGCTACAGATCCCACTACGAGCAGTACTTC CASSYRSHYEQYF
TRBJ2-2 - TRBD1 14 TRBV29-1 TGCAGCGCAAAGACAGGGGCGAACACCGGGGAGCTGTTTTTT CSAKTGANTGELFF
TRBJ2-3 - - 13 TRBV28 TGTGCCAGCCTTGGACAGAGCACAGATACGCAGTATTTT CASLGQSTDTQYF
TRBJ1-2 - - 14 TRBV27 TGTGCCAGCAGTTTGAGCAGGGTCTCATATGGCTACACCTTC CASSLSRVSYGYTF
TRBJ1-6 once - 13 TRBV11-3 TGTGCCAGCAGCCCCACGAGGGTCTCACCCCTCCACTTT CASSPTRVSPLHF
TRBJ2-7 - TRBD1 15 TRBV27 TGTGCCAGCAGTTTATCGCGGGACAGGGGTCTCGAGCAGTACTTC CASSLSRDRGLEQYF
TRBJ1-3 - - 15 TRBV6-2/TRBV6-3 TGTGCCAGCAGTTACGGACAAGGGTCTGGAAACACCATATATTTT CASSYGQGSGNTIYF
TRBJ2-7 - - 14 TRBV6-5 TGTGCCAGCAGTTCCGATCGGAGGCGGGGCGAGCAGTACTTC CASSSDRRRGEQYF
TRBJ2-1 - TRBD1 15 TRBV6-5 TGTGCCAGCAGCGCACCTCGGGACAGGGGGAATGAGCAGTTCTTC CASSAPRDRGNEQFF
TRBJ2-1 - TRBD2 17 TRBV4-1 TGCGCCAGCAGCCAACGTGCTCGGATAGCGGGGGGCAATGAGCAGTTCTTC CASSQRARIAGGNEQFF
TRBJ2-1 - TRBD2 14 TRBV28 TGTGCCAGCGAGACTAGCGCAAATTACAATGAGCAGTTCTTC CASETSANYNEQFF
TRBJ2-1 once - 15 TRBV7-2 TGTGCCAGCAGCTTTGCTGGGAGTTACGGCAATGAGCAGTTCTTC CASSFAGSYGNEQFF
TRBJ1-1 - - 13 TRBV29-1 TGCAGCGCTGACGGGGGAGGAGGGACTGAAGCTTTCTTT CSADGGGGTEAFF
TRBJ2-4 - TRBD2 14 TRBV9 TGTGCCAGCAGCGCGACTAGCACAAAAAACATTCAGTACTTC CASSATSTKNIQYF
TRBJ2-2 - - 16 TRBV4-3 TGCGCCAGCAGCCCTCGGACACAAGCGAACACCGGGGAGCTGTTTTTT CASSPRTQANTGELFF
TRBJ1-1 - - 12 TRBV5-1 TGCGCCAGCAGCCTGGCGGACACTGAAGCTTTCTTT CASSLADTEAFF
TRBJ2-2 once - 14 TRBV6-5 TGTGCCAGCAGTTACCGCGAAAACACCGGGGAGCTGTTTTTT CASSYRENTGELFF
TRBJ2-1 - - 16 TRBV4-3 TGCGCCAGCAGCCCCTCGCCTAGTGGGAGTATTGATGAGCAGTTCTTC CASSPSPSGSIDEQFF
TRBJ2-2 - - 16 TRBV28 TGTGCCAGCACAGAGGGGGGGACTGGGGACACCGGGGAGCTGTTTTTT CASTEGGTGDTGELFF
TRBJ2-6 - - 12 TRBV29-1 TGCAGCGTTGGTCAGGTGGCCAACGTCCTGACTTTC CSVGQVANVLTF
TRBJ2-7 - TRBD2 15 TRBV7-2 TGTGCCAGCAGCTTAGTTCTAGCGGGACCCCAGGAGCAGTACTTC CASSLVLAGPQEQYF
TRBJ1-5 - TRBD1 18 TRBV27 TGTGCCAGCAGGGAAAGGGGGACGGACAGGGGTTTCAATCAGCCCCAGCATTTT CASRERGTDRGFNQPQHF
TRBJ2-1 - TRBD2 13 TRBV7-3 TGTGCCAGCGCGCCACAGCGGGAGGGCACACAGTTCTTC CASAPQREGTQFF
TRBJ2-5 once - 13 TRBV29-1 TGCAGCGTTGTCCCCACCACAGGGCAGACCCAGTACTTC CSVVPTTGQTQYF
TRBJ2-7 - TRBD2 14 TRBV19 TGTGCCAGTAGCAAGGGGACTAGCGGTTACGAGCAGTACTTC CASSKGTSGYEQYF
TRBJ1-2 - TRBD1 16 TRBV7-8 TGTGCCAGCAGCTTAGGGACAGGAGAGATTAACTATGGCTACACCTTC CASSLGTGEINYGYTF
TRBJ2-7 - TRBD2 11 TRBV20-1 TGCAGTGCTAGAGAGCGGGAGGGCCAACACTTC CSAREREGQHF
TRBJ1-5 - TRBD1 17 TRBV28 TGTGCCAGCAGTCCCAACCTCGACAGGGGGATTAATCAGCCCCAGCATTTT CASSPNLDRGINQPQHF
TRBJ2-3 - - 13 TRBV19 TGTGCCAGTAGTATAGGGCAGGGGGATACGCAGTATTTT CASSIGQGDTQYF
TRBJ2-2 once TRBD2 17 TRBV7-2 TGTGCCAGCAGCTTTACTGGGACTAGCGGTGGCCCCGGGGAGCTGTTTTTT CASSFTGTSGGPGELFF
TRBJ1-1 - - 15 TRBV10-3 TGTGCCATCAGAAGTGGGGGGATGGGGAACACTGAAGCTTTCTTT CAIRSGGMGNTEAFF
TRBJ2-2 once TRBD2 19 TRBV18 TGTGCCAGCTCACCACCGATGGCGGGAGGGCCCTCGAACACCGGGGAGCTGTTTTTT CASSPPMAGGPSNTGELFF
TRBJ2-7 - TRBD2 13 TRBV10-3 TGTGCCATCACGGGCGGGAGGGCCGTCGAGCAGTACTTC CAITGGRAVEQYF